Following are 4 T cell receptor beta chains from one sample sequenced in a study of chemoradiotherapy in HPV16-positive cancers. Assay: immunoSEQ multiplex PCR; the TCRdb copy retains only in-frame clones and omits some. The sample holds about 16,000 clones, around three quarters seen once. The sample was tumor tissue, taken from a patient who underwent chemoradiotherapy. The receptors were sampled from a human donor with HPV-associated anogenital cancer.

This chain's CDR3 is CASSVGVGLAVYNEQFF. CDR3 sequence (DNA): TGTGCCAGCAGCGTAGGGGTCGGACTAGCGGTTTACAATGAGCAGTTCTTC. This chain joins TRBV9 and TRBJ2-1, with TRBD2 identical over 10 bases. The CDR3 runs to 17 residues. Germline V gives CDR1 SGDLS, CDR2 YYNGEE. The ends lost 0 bases at V and 4 bases at J; junction bases unmatched: 7.

The chain recombines TRBV11-2 with TRBJ2-7; maybe TRBD1 (6 bases). With 2 bases removed from V and 6 bases from J, the gap between germline ends came to 14 bases. The germline gives CDR1 SGHAT, CDR2 FQNNGV. CDR3 size: 14 residues. CDR3 loop: CASSLIGQGREQYF. CDR3 nucleotides: TGTGCCAGCAGCTTAATCGGCCAGGGGCGCGAGCAGTACTTC.

The chain employs TRBV11-1 and TRBJ2-1, with 12 nucleotides matching TRBD2. J was trimmed by 1 base and V by 4 bases; bases with no gene match: 8. The germline gives CDR1 SGHAT, CDR2 FQDESV (reference sequence). This CDR3 region has 18 residues. CDR3 bases: TGTGCCAGCAGCTCCCTCACTGGACTAGCGGGGTCCTACAATGAGCAGTTCTTC. It yields the protein CASSSLTGLAGSYNEQFF.

The rearrangement links TRBV29-1 to TRBJ1-1, with D possibly TRBD1 on 5 matching bases. Germline V gene lookup returns CDR1 SQVTM and CDR2 ANQGSEA. V dropped 7 bases and J dropped 1 base, with 7 bases sitting between them. The CDR3 length is 11 residues. DNA for the CDR3: TGCAGCGCCAGGGAGAACACTGAAGCTTTCTTT. This gives the protein CSARENTEAFF.